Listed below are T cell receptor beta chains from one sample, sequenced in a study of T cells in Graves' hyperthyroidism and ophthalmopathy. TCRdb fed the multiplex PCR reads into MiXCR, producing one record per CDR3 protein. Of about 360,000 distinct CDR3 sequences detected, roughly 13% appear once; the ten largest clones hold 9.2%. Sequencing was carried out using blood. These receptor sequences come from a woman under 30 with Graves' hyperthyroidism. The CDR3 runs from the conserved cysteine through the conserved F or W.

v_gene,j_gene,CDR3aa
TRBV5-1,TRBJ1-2,CASSLETTNYGYTF
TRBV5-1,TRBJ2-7,CASSLHGGQGFTQYF
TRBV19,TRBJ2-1,CASSPATGLRYNEQFF
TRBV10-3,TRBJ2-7,CAISESNLWSGLAISEQYF
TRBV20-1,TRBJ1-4,CSAGGISTTNEKLFF
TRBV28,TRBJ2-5,CASSPPGYRKSRETQYF
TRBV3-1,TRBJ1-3,CASSEGNTIYF
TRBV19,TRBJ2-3,CASSVQPAGVTDTQYF
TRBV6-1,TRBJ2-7,CASTKDRGSYEQYF
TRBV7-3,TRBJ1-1,CASSLYGGVTTEAFF
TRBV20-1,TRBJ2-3,CSARLAGDYTQYF
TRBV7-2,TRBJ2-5,CASSLDLLGAQYF
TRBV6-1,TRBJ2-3,CASSPRGNFRADTQYF
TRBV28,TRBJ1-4,CASKGSGEKLFF
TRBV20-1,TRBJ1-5,CSARTVYSNQPQHF
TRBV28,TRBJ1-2,CASNSASGASGYTF
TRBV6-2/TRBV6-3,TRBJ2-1,CASSSPGGGAFVNEQFF
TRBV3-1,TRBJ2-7,CASSQKLEQYF
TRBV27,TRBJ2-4,CASSTRLAGSKNIQYF
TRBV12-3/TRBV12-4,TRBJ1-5,CASAGGAPLPQHF
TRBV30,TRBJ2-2,CAWIWYTGELFF
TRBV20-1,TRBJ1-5,CSARDPTGGNQPQHF
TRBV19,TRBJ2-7,CASSKGTGVYEQYF
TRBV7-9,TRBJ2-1,CASSFSSFGQGGEVGNEQFF
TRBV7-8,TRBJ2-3,CASSLQRPGLRTDTQYF
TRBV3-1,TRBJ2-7,CASSLTGSGSPYEQYF
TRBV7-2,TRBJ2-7,CASSLVGFHEQCF
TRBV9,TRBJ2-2,CASSVHSGANTGELFF
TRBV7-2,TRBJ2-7,CASSLVSTGSSYEQYF
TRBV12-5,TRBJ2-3,CASGLDSPTDTQYF
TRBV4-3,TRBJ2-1,CASSQDFGYNEQFF
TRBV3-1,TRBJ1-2,CASSPGQGNYGYTF
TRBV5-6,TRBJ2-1,CASSLVAPNREQFF
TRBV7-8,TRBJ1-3,CASSLAWLGDSGNTIYF
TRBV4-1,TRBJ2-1,CASSQLFRRSRSYNEQFF
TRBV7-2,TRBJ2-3,CASSPGWGDTQYF
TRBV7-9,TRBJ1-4,CASSLTTISTNEKLFF
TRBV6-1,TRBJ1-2,CASSTGQGGYTF
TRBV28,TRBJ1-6,CASLQGTYNSPLHF
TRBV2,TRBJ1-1,CASLTIPNTEAFF
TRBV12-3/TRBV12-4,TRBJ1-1,CASSFWGTEAFF
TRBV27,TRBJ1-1,CASSPRGFAEAFF
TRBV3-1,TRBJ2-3,CASSQGTSGASTDTQYF
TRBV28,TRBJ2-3,CASWKGTDTQYF
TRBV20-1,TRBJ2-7,CSAEGQTLDTYEQYF
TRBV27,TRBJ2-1,CASSPTLAGVRNEQFF
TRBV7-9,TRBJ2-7,CASSHGTTKSYEQYF
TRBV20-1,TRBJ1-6,CSAERTGVGSPLHF
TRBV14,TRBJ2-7,CASSQEGTGGPHEQYF
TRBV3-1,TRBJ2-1,CASSRRLAGDNEQFF
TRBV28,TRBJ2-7,CASSFTPRRPPSGRITYEQYF